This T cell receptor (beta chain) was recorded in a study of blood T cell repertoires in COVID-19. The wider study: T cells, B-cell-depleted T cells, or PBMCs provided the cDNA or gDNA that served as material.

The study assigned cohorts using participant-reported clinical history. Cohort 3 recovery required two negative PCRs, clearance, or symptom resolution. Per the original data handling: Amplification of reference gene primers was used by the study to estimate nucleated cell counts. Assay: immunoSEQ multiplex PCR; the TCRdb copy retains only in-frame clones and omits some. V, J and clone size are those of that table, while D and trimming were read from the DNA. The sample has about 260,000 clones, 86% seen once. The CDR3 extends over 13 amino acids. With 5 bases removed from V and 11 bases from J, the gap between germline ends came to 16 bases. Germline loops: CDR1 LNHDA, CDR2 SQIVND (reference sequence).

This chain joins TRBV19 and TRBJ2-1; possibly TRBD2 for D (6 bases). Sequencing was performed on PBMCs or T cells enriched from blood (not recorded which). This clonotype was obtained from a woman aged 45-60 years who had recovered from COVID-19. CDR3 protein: CASSDLSGGKQFF. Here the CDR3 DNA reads TGTGCCAGTAGTGATCTTAGCGGAGGGAAGCAGTTCTTC.